This record covers a single T cell receptor beta chain. Its antigen remains unidentified. This sample was included in a study of lymphopenia after photon versus proton radiotherapy. Study-wide results and caveats: Post-nadir TCR diversity decline inversely tracked overall survival among those who died.

Measured with immunoSEQ multiplex PCR; TCRdb has only the in-frame clones, and not every one. This table has 60,000 or so clones, roughly 87% appearing once. Unmatched junction bases numbered 7, after V lost 5 bases and J lost 6 bases. CDR1 and CDR2 (germline): LNHDA, SQIVND (reference sequence). CDR3 length: 14 amino acids. The sample in question was peripheral blood, obtained from a patient treated with proton-based radiotherapy. This TCR was sampled from a man at least 80 years old with esophageal cancer. The genes are TRBV19 and TRBJ1-5; TRBD1 matches at 7 bases. The CDR3 loop is CASSVDRDGQPQHF. The CDR3 DNA reads as TGTGCCAGTAGTGTCGACAGGGATGGTCAGCCCCAGCATTTT.